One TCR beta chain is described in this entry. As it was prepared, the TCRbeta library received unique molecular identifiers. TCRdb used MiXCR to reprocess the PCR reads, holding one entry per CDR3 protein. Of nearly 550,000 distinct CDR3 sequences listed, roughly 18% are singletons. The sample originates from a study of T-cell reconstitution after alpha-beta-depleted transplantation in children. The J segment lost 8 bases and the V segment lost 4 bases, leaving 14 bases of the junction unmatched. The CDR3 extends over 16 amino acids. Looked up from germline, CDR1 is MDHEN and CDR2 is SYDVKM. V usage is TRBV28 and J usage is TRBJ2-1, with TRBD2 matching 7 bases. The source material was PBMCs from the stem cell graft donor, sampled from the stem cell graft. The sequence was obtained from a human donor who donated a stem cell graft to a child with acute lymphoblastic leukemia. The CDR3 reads CASSSSRGSGSHEQFF. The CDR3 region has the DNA TGTGCCAGCAGTTCTTCCCGGGGTAGCGGGTCCCATGAGCAGTTCTTC.